The 22 T cell receptor beta chains below all came from one sample that was sequenced in a study of shared clonotypes between healthy human individuals. Assay: immunoSEQ multiplex PCR; the TCRdb copy retains only in-frame clones and omits some. The repertoire holds some 2.1 million clones, roughly 95% seen once, with under 0.15% in the top ten. Sequences were obtained from naive CD4+ T cells sorted from blood. Subset reported: CD45RA+ positively selected. The receptors stem from a young man in good health.

J is TRBJ2-7 and V is TRBV5-1; D possibly corresponds to TRBD1 (6 bases). The CDR3 covers 14 residues. The germline gives CDR1 SGHRS, CDR2 YFSETQ. V lost 4 bases to trimming and J lost 3 bases, with 14 bases between them. The CDR3 reads CASSEQGPIYEQYF. The DNA for the CDR3 is TGCGCCAGCAGCGAACAGGGCCCCATCTACGAGCAGTACTTC.

The chain has TRBV19 and TRBJ1-2; D possibly corresponds to TRBD1 (6 bases). This CDR3 is built from 14 residues. V dropped 3 bases and J dropped 4 bases, with 12 bases sitting between them. Germline assignment: CDR1 LNHDA and CDR2 SQIVND (reference sequence). CDR3 in amino acids: CASSMDSASYGYTF. DNA of the CDR3: TGTGCCAGTAGTATGGACAGCGCTAGCTATGGCTACACCTTC. The variable domain in full, completed from reference TRBV19 and TRBJ1-2, reads DGGITQSPKYLFRKEGQNVTLSCEQNLNHDAMYWYRQDPGQGLRLIYYSQIVNDFQKGDIAEGYSVSREKKESFPLTVTSAQKNPTAFYLCASSMDSASYGYTFGSGTRLTVV.

The chain has TRBV5-1 and TRBJ1-2; possible D gene TRBD1, 5 bases. Germline assignment: CDR1 SGHRS and CDR2 YFSETQ. This CDR3 has 13 amino acids. Trimming took off 8 bases at V and 8 bases at J, with 19 bases between the two ends. CDR3 in DNA: TGCGCCAGTGGCCAAGGGGAGGCGCGGGGCTACACCTTC. It encodes CASGQGEARGYTF.

The chain recombines TRBV6-5 with TRBJ2-7; TRBD2 agrees at 12 bases. Trimming removed 6 bases from V and 7 bases from J; junction bases left unmatched: 7. CDR1 MNHEY and CDR2 SVGAGI come from the germline V gene. The CDR3 runs to 14 residues. Written as DNA, the CDR3 is TGTGCCAGCAGGACACTAGCGGGAGGCGGTGAGCAGTACTTC. Protein: CASRTLAGGGEQYF.

The V call is TRBV6-5, the J call TRBJ1-1, with unresolved D. Germline-derived CDR1 and CDR2 are MNHEY and SVGAGI. V was trimmed by 6 bases and J by 2 bases, leaving 10 bases between them. There are 13 residues in the CDR3. The CDR3 region has the DNA TGTGCCAGCAGCCGCCTCCGTAACACTGAAGCTTTCTTT. Amino acid sequence: CASSRLRNTEAFF.

There are a few counts of this clone. J is TRBJ2-2 and V is TRBV11-2, with a possible D match to TRBD1 (6 bases). Trimming removed 5 bases at V and 3 bases at J, with 13 bases between. CDR1 is SGHAT and CDR2 is FQNNGV in the germline V gene. The CDR3 length is 15 residues. CDR3 nucleotide sequence: TGTGCCAGCAGCGAAGTAGCAGGGGACACCGGGGAGCTGTTTTTT. Translating gives CASSEVAGDTGELFF. Together with reference TRBV11-2 and TRBJ2-2, the CDR3 gives the full variable domain: EAGVAQSPRYKIIEKRQSVAFWCNPISGHATLYWYQQILGQGPKLLIQFQNNGVVDDSQLPKDRFSAERLKGVDSTLKIQPAKLEDSAVYLCASSEVAGDTGELFFGEGSRLTVL.

The J gene is TRBJ2-7, the V gene TRBV6-5; 7 bases agree with TRBD1. The CDR3 is made up of 14 amino acids. The V gene end was trimmed by 6 bases and the J gene end by 0 bases; junction bases not matched to a gene: 5. CDR1 and CDR2 (germline): MNHEY, SVGAGI. DNA for the CDR3: TGTGCCAGCAGGCGTACAGGGGACTCCTACGAGCAGTACTTC. It is translated as CASRRTGDSYEQYF.

The rearrangement links TRBV6-6 to TRBJ2-2; 8 nucleotides align to TRBD1. The CDR3 covers 16 residues. CDR1 is MNHNY, CDR2 SVGAGI, per germline (reference sequence). V dropped 5 bases and J dropped 7; count of bases not matched to a gene: 12. CDR3 in DNA: TGTGCCAGCAGTGCCCAACAGGGGGTTGGTGGCGGGGAGCTGTTTTTT. It encodes CASSAQQGVGGGELFF.

In DNA form, the CDR3 reads TGTGCCAGCAGCGTTCCCCGAGGGGGAGGCAATCAGCCCCAGCATTTT. Protein sequence: CASSVPRGGGNQPQHF. The chain links TRBV11-2 to TRBJ1-5; TRBD1 is a possible D gene (6 bases). V was cut by 5 bases and J by 2 bases, with 16 bases left in between. In germline, CDR1 is SGHAT, CDR2 FQNNGV. The length of the CDR3 is 16 residues.

Details on this clone: Additional DNA sequences in this sample encode the identical CDR3. The V call is TRBV18, the J call TRBJ1-3; no reliable D call. The germline V and J ends were trimmed by 1 base and 0 bases, with 7 bases remaining between them. Per germline, CDR1 KGHSH and CDR2 LQKENI. The CDR3 length is 15 residues. Here the CDR3 DNA reads TGTGCCAGCTCACCACTCGAAGGCTCTGGAAACACCATATATTTT. Protein: CASSPLEGSGNTIYF.

The rearrangement joins TRBV4-1 to TRBJ1-1; D is possibly TRBD1 (5 bases). Germline V lookup: CDR1 MGHRA, CDR2 YSYEKL. Deletions cut 1 base from V and 0 bases from J, with 15 bases between. This CDR3 spans 17 amino acids. The CDR3 DNA sequence: TGCGCCAGCAGCCAAGGGGGCCGAAAACAAATGAACACTGAAGCTTTCTTT. This gives the protein CASSQGGRKQMNTEAFF.

J is TRBJ2-1 and V is TRBV9; D is uncertain. This CDR3 region has 13 residues. The V and J ends lost 4 bases and 2 bases respectively, with 7 bases between them. CDR1 is SGDLS, CDR2 YYNGEE, per germline. CDR3 protein: CASSPTPYNEQFF. For the CDR3, the DNA is TGTGCCAGCAGCCCAACTCCCTACAATGAGCAGTTCTTC.

The V and J genes are TRBV5-1 and TRBJ2-1, with TRBD1 matching over 10 bases. CDR3 length: 13 amino acids. Germline lookup yields CDR1 SGHRS and CDR2 YFSETQ. V trimming: 3 bases; J trimming: 9 bases; junction bases outside the gene matches: 3. CDR3 amino acids: CASSSRDRGEQFF. CDR3 DNA sequence: TGCGCCAGCAGCTCCCGGGACAGGGGTGAGCAGTTCTTC.

The gene calls are TRBV29-1 and TRBJ2-7, with D unclear. The V and J ends lost 4 bases and 2 bases respectively, with 12 bases between them. This CDR3 has 13 amino acids. The germline CDR1 and CDR2 sequences are SQVTM and ANQGSEA. CDR3 protein: CSVVWWGTYEQYF. CDR3 nucleotide sequence: TGCAGCGTTGTGTGGTGGGGAACCTACGAGCAGTACTTC.

The genes are TRBV5-1 and TRBJ1-5; no definite D call. The CDR3 is 13 amino acids. Trimming left V 0 bases short and J 7 bases short, with 8 bases between. Per germline, CDR1 SGHRS and CDR2 YFSETQ. The CDR3, as DNA: TGCGCCAGCAGCTTGGGGCCGTTCCAGCCCCAGCATTTT. This encodes CASSLGPFQPQHF.

About this clone: The sample carries other DNA sequences with the same CDR3. CDR3 nucleotides: TGTGCCAGCTCACCCCTGGGGGGGACGGATCAGCCCCAGCATTTT. It translates to CASSPLGGTDQPQHF. V usage is TRBV18 and J usage is TRBJ1-5; TRBD1 is a possible D gene (5 bases). V dropped 3 bases and J dropped 5 bases, with 14 bases sitting between them. The CDR3 contains 15 residues. CDR1 is KGHSH, CDR2 LQKENI, per germline.

Comments on this clone: Other DNA sequences in the same sample also yield this CDR3. This sequence joins TRBV7-2 and TRBJ2-7; no definite D call. Germline CDR1 SGHTA, CDR2 FQGNSA. Deletions cut 1 base from V and 2 bases from J, with 9 bases between. The CDR3 totals 14 residues. The CDR3 bases are TGTGCCAGCAGCTTAGGTCGGAACACCTACGAGCAGTACTTC. Translated, it gives CASSLGRNTYEQYF.

This rearrangement joins TRBV6-1 to TRBJ2-1; no reliable D call. From germline, CDR1 is MNHNS and CDR2 SASEGT. This CDR3 region has 13 residues. V lost 6 bases to trimming and J lost 7 bases, with 13 bases between them. CDR3 in amino acids: CASSLENLNEQFF. The CDR3 region has the DNA TGTGCCAGCAGCCTCGAGAACCTGAATGAGCAGTTCTTC.

The V gene is TRBV6-6, the J gene TRBJ2-5, with 7 nucleotides matching TRBD1. The ends lost 5 bases at V and 7 bases at J; junction bases unmatched: 7. Germline CDR1 MNHNY, CDR2 SVGAGI (reference sequence). The CDR3 has 13 residues. The CDR3 loop is CASSPRTGGTQYF. The DNA of the CDR3 is TGTGCCAGCAGTCCTAGGACAGGAGGGACCCAGTACTTC.

The J gene is TRBJ1-3, the V gene TRBV7-2; D may be TRBD1 (6 bases). The CDR3 has 17 residues. Trimming left V 3 bases short and J 0 bases short, with 15 bases between. CDR1 SGHTA and CDR2 FQGNSA come from the germline V gene. In DNA, the CDR3 is TGTGCCAGCAGCTTTCACCGGGACACTGGCTCTGGAAACACCATATATTTT. Protein product: CASSFHRDTGSGNTIYF.

The gene calls are TRBV5-1 and TRBJ2-3; D may be TRBD2 (6 bases). From germline, CDR1 is SGHRS and CDR2 YFSETQ. CDR3 length: 15 residues. Between the trimmed V and J ends, which lost 4 bases and 4 bases, there was a span of 16 bases. CDR3 amino acids: CASSRRGQGADTQYF. CDR3 in DNA: TGCGCCAGCAGCAGGAGGGGCCAGGGAGCAGATACGCAGTATTTT. Full variable domain (remainder filled in from reference TRBV5-1 and TRBJ2-3): KAGVTQTPRYLIKTRGQQVTLSCSPISGHRSVSWYQQTPGQGLQFLFEYFSETQRNKGNFPGRFSGRQFSNSRSEMNVSTLELGDSALYLCASSRRGQGADTQYFGPGTRLTVL.

V usage is TRBV5-1 and J usage is TRBJ2-2; either TRBD1 or TRBD2 may fit D (5 bases each). Trimming removed 4 bases from V and 6 bases from J, with 16 bases in between. Germline CDR1 SGHRS, CDR2 YFSETQ. CDR3 length: 15 residues. CDR3 DNA sequence: TGCGCCAGCAGCCCTCAGGGAGACTGGGCCGGGGAGCTGTTTTTT. Residues: CASSPQGDWAGELFF.